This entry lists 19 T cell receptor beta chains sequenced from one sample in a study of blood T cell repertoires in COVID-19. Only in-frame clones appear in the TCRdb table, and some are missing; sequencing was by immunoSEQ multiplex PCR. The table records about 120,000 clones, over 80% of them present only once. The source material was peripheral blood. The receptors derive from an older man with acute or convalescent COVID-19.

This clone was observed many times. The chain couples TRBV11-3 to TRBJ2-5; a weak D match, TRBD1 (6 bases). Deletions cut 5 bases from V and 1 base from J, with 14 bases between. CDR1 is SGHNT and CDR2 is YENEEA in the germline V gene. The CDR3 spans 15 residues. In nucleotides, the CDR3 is TGTGCCAGCAGCCCCTCGACAGGACCCCAAGAGACCCAGTACTTC. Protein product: CASSPSTGPQETQYF.

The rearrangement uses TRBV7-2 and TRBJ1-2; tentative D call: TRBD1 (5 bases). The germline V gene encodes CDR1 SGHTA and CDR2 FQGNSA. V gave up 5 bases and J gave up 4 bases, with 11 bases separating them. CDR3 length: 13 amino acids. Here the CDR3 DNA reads TGTGCCAGCAGCCCTGACAGTTTCTATGGCTACACCTTC. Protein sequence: CASSPDSFYGYTF. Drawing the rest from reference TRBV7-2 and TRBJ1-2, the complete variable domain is GAGVSQSPSNKVTEKGKDVELRCDPISGHTALYWYRQSLGQGLEFLIYFQGNSAPDKSGLPSDRFSAERTGGSVSTLTIQRTQQEDSAVYLCASSPDSFYGYTFGSGTRLTVV.

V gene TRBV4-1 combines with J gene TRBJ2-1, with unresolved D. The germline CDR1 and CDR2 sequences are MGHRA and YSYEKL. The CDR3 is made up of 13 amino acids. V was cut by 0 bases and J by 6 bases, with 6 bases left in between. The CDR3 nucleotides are TGCGCCAGCAGCCAAGACTACCCCAATGAGCAGTTCTTC. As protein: CASSQDYPNEQFF.

CDR3 protein: CASSPRDRVTAGYTF. CDR3 DNA: TGTGCCAGCTCACCCCGGGACAGGGTAACTGCTGGCTACACCTTC. The chain has TRBV18 and TRBJ1-2, with 9 bases lining up with TRBD1. The V gene's germline CDR1 is KGHSH and CDR2 LQKENI. With 3 bases clipped from V and 7 bases from J, the junction kept 9 bases outside the gene matches. This CDR3 spans 15 amino acids.

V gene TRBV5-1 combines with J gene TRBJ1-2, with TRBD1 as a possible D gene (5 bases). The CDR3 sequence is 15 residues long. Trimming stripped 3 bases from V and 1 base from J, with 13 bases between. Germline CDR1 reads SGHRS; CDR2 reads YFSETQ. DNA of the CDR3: TGCGCCAGCAGCTCGACAGTGGGGGGTAACTATGGCTACACCTTC. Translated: CASSSTVGGNYGYTF.

The CDR3 sequence: CASSPPDRVNRNTIYF. The CDR3, as DNA: TGTGCCAGCTCACCACCCGACCGGGTAAATAGGAACACCATATATTTT. This chain connects TRBV18 to TRBJ1-3; D remains ambiguous. Trimming removed 0 bases at V and 7 bases at J, with 16 bases between. Looked up from germline, CDR1 is KGHSH and CDR2 is LQKENI. The CDR3 is made up of 16 amino acids.

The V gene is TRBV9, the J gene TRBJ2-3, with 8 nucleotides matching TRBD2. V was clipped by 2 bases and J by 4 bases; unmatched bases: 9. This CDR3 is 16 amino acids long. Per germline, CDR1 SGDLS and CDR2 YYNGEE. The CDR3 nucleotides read TGTGCCAGCAGCGTCGAGTCGGCGGGGGGTCCAGATACGCAGTATTTT. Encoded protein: CASSVESAGGPDTQYF.

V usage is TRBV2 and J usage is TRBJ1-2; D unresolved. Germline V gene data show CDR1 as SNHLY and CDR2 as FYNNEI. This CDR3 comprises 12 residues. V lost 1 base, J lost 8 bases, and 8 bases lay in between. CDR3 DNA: TGTGCCAGCAGTGAAGTTCCTAGGGGCTACACCTTC. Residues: CASSEVPRGYTF.

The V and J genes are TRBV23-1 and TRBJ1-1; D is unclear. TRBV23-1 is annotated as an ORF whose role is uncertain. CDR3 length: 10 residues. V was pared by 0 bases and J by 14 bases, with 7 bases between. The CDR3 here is CASSQSRGFF. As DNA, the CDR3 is TGCGCCAGCAGTCAATCCCGCGGGTTCTTT.

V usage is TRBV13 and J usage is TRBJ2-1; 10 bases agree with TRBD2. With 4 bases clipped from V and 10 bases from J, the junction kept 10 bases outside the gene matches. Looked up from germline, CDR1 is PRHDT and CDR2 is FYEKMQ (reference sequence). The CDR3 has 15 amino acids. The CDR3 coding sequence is TGTGCCAGCAGCTGGAGACTAGCGGGCTCCGAAGAGCAGTTCTTC. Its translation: CASSWRLAGSEEQFF.

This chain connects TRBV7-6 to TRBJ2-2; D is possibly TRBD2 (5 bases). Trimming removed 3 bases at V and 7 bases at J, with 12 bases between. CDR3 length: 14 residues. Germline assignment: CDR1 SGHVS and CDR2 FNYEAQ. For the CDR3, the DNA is TGTGCCAGCAGCTTGAACCCCGGAGGCGGGGAGCTGTTTTTT. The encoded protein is CASSLNPGGGELFF.

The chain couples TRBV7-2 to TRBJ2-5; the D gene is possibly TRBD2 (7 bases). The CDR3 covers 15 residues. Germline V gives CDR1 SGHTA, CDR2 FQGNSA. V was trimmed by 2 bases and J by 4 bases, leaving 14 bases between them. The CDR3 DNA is TGTGCCAGCAGCTTACACCGGGGGGCCAGAGAGACCCAGTACTTC. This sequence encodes CASSLHRGARETQYF.

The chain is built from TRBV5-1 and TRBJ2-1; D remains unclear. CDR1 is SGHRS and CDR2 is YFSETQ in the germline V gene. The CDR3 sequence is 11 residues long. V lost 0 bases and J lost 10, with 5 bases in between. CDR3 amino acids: CASSLDGEQFF. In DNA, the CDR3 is TGCGCCAGCAGCTTGGACGGGGAGCAGTTCTTC. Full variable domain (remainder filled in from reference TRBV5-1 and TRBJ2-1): KAGVTQTPRYLIKTRGQQVTLSCSPISGHRSVSWYQQTPGQGLQFLFEYFSETQRNKGNFPGRFSGRQFSNSRSEMNVSTLELGDSALYLCASSLDGEQFFGPGTRLTVL.

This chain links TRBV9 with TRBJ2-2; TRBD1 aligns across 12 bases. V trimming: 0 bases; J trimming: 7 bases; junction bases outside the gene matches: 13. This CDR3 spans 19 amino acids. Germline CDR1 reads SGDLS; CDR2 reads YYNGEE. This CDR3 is CASSVGSGDRGLPGGELFF. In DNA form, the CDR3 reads TGTGCCAGCAGCGTAGGAAGCGGGGACAGGGGGCTTCCTGGCGGGGAGCTGTTTTTT.

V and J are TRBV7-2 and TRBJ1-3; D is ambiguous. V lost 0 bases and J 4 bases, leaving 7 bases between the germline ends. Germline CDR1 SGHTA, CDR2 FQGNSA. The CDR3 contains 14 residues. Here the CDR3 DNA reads TGTGCCAGCAGCTTAGCCGGGTCCGGAAACACCATATATTTT. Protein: CASSLAGSGNTIYF.

The CDR3 is CASSRTGRNSPLHF. The CDR3 DNA reads TGCGCCAGCAGCCGGACAGGGCGGAATTCACCCCTCCACTTT. The V gene is TRBV5-1, the J gene TRBJ1-6; 8 bases line up with TRBD1. This CDR3 contains 14 residues. CDR1 and CDR2 (germline): SGHRS, YFSETQ. V gave up 4 bases and J gave up 7 bases; unmatched junction bases: 4.

The CDR3 bases are TGCGCCAGCAGCTTGGTGGGCAGGGGGCCTGATACGCAGTATTTT. Translating gives CASSLVGRGPDTQYF. V and J are TRBV5-1 and TRBJ2-3; 8 nucleotides agree with TRBD1. Unmatched junction bases numbered 6, after V lost 0 bases and J lost 6 bases. The CDR3 is 15 residues long. Looked up from germline, CDR1 is SGHRS and CDR2 is YFSETQ.

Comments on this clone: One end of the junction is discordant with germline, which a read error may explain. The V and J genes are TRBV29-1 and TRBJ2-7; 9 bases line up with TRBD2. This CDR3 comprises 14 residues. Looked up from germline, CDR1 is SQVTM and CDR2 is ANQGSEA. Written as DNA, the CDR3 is TGCCGCGTTGGCGGGGGGGCGGGACGAAATGAGCAGTACTTC. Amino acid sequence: CRVGGGAGRNEQYF.

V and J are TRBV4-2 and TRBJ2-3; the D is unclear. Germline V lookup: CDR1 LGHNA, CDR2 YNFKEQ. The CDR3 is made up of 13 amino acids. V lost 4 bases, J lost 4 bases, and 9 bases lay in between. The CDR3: CASSPSLADTQYF. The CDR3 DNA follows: TGTGCCAGCAGCCCGAGTCTGGCAGATACGCAGTATTTT.